What follows is one T cell receptor (beta chain) and its context. What it binds is unknown. This entry is derived from a study of T-cell memory formation after mild COVID-19. TCRdb reanalysed the 5' RACE reads using MiXCR and keeps one entry per CDR3 protein. Among about 400,000 distinct CDR3 sequences listed, around a quarter were seen once. The CDR3 is 19 residues long. Germline assignment: CDR1 SGHTA and CDR2 FQGTGA. V trimming: 3 bases; J trimming: 1 base; junction bases outside the gene matches: 8. Study results and caveats: The pre-infection memory compartment contained some responding clones, suggesting cross-reactive memory joined.

Sequenced input: PBMCs or a T cell subset sorted from them (not recorded which). The receptor was derived from an adult woman who had mild COVID-19 (a few samples of this study predate the infection). Cell type and time point are not known. The chain has TRBV7-3 and TRBJ2-3; 15 positions match TRBD2. The CDR3 loop is CASSFLGLAGGPRTDTQYF. DNA of the CDR3: TGTGCCAGCAGCTTCCTAGGACTAGCGGGGGGGCCCCGCACAGATACGCAGTATTTT.